A single sample gave rise to the 28 T cell receptor beta chains below, sequenced in a study of cytomegalovirus exposure and HLA in healthy donors. The study ran its PCR with 60 Vbeta and 13 Jbeta primers. Clones were read by immunoSEQ multiplex PCR, and TCRdb kept only the in-frame ones, dropping some. The table shows about 130,000 clones, with about three quarters occurring only once. Sequenced material: PBMCs. These receptors were collected from a human donor in good health.

The J gene is TRBJ2-3, the V gene TRBV2; D might be TRBD1 (5 bases). The CDR3 extends over 14 amino acids. V shed 7 bases and J shed 2 bases, with 13 bases lying between them. Germline V CDR1 and CDR2: SNHLY, FYNNEI. The CDR3 loop is CASIPGKVTDTQYF. CDR3 coding DNA: TGTGCCAGCATTCCAGGGAAGGTCACAGATACGCAGTATTTT.

The chain joins TRBV11-3 to TRBJ2-5; 8 nucleotides agree with TRBD1. The CDR3 extends over 14 amino acids. The V gene end was trimmed by 5 bases and the J gene end by 7 bases; junction bases not matched to a gene: 9. Germline V gene sequence: CDR1 SGHNT, CDR2 YENEEA. The CDR3, as DNA: TGTGCCAGCAGCCGACAGGGGAATTGGTGGACCCAGTACTTC. Its protein is CASSRQGNWWTQYF.

The chain uses TRBV2 and TRBJ2-5; 7 nucleotides align to TRBD1. The CDR3 consists of 14 residues. Trimming took 4 bases from V and 3 from J; bases not matched to a gene: 5. CDR1 is SNHLY, CDR2 FYNNEI, per germline. CDR3 sequence (DNA): TGTGCCAGCAGTGTCAGACAGGGAGAAGAGACCCAGTACTTC. It codes for CASSVRQGEETQYF.

The chain is built from TRBV10-3 and TRBJ2-7, with TRBD1 as a possible D gene (5 bases). CDR1 is ENHRY, CDR2 SYGVKD, per germline. The CDR3 runs 12 residues. Trimming removed 11 bases at V and 3 bases at J, with 14 bases between. CDR3 sequence: CAAQDSHYEQYF. The CDR3 bases are TGTGCCGCCCAAGACAGCCACTACGAGCAGTACTTC.

The J gene is TRBJ2-7, the V gene TRBV4-1, with D possibly being TRBD1 (7 bases). V lost 1 base to trimming and J lost 2 bases, with 27 bases between them. The CDR3 runs to 20 residues. Per the germline V gene, CDR1 is MGHRA and CDR2 is YSYEKL. CDR3 in amino acids: CASSQVAGYNRGSLTYEQYF. The CDR3, as DNA: TGCGCCAGCAGCCAAGTCGCGGGGTACAACAGGGGTTCCCTAACCTACGAGCAGTACTTC.

The sample holds a few counts of this clone. The J gene is TRBJ1-1, the V gene TRBV18, with unresolved D. CDR1 is KGHSH, CDR2 LQKENI, per germline. Between the trimmed V and J ends, which lost 1 base and 0 bases, there was a span of 6 bases. The CDR3 has 14 residues. The CDR3 bases are TGTGCCAGCTCACCACTGCAGTTGAACACTGAAGCTTTCTTT. Its translation is CASSPLQLNTEAFF.

The chain joins TRBV7-2 to TRBJ2-3; possibly TRBD1 for D (5 bases). The V end lost 2 bases, the J end lost 3 bases, and 9 bases lay between the germline ends. The germline V gene encodes CDR1 SGHTA and CDR2 FQGNSA. The length of the CDR3 is 14 residues. In DNA form, the CDR3 reads TGTGCCAGCAGCTTAAGGGGTGGTACAGATACGCAGTATTTT. It encodes CASSLRGGTDTQYF.

The V and J genes are TRBV29-1 and TRBJ1-5; D is ambiguous. Germline V CDR1 and CDR2: SQVTM, ANQGSEA. Trimming cost V 5 bases and J 5 bases, with 10 bases left between them. The CDR3 totals 12 residues. CDR3: CSVSGQDQPQHF. In DNA, the CDR3 is TGCAGCGTTTCTGGTCAGGATCAGCCCCAGCATTTT.

The gene calls are TRBV5-1 and TRBJ1-1; 7 nucleotides agree with TRBD1. The CDR3 runs to 14 residues. V dropped 2 bases and J dropped 8; count of bases not matched to a gene: 9. Germline lookup yields CDR1 SGHRS and CDR2 YFSETQ. The CDR3 DNA reads TGCGCCAGCAGCTTTCAAATCAGGGGGGTGGAAGCTTTCTTT. It specifies CASSFQIRGVEAFF.

This sequence joins TRBV19 and TRBJ1-5; 11 bases line up with TRBD1. V lost 3 bases to trimming and J lost 0 bases; unmatched junction nucleotides: 7. The CDR3 runs to 18 residues. The germline V gene has CDR1 LNHDA and CDR2 SQIVND (reference sequence). The CDR3 here is CASSIIGQGAISNQPQHF. In DNA form, the CDR3 reads TGTGCCAGTAGTATTATAGGACAGGGGGCTATTAGCAATCAGCCCCAGCATTTT.

V gene TRBV21-1 combines with J gene TRBJ1-3; TRBD1 is the table's D call, not checked against the DNA. TRBV21-1 is described as a pseudogene. The CDR3 totals 17 residues. CDR3 loop: CASSKHRNQSSGNTIYF. The CDR3 DNA reads TGTGCCAGCAGCAAACACAGAAACCAAAGCTCTGGAAACACCATATATTTT.

In this sample, this clone turned up a few times. This chain's CDR3 is CASSQIGTGLEQYF. The CDR3 DNA reads as TGCGCCAGCAGCCAAATCGGGACAGGACTCGAGCAGTACTTC. The chain joins TRBV4-1 to TRBJ2-7; 8 bases line up with TRBD1. This CDR3 is built from 14 residues. Trimming at V came to 2 bases and at J to 6 bases, leaving 6 bases not matched to a gene. Germline values: CDR1 MGHRA, CDR2 YSYEKL.

The chain carries TRBV4-1 and TRBJ1-1; D remains unclear. The V end was cut by 0 bases, the J end by 3 bases, with 11 bases between. CDR3 length: 15 residues. Per germline, CDR1 MGHRA and CDR2 YSYEKL. The CDR3 here is CASSQEMGFYTEAFF. The CDR3, as DNA: TGCGCCAGCAGCCAAGAAATGGGCTTTTACACTGAAGCTTTCTTT.

The chain carries TRBV19 and TRBJ1-6; D remains ambiguous. The CDR3 is made up of 15 amino acids. The germline V gene has CDR1 LNHDA and CDR2 SQIVND (reference sequence). V shed 5 bases and J shed 10 bases, with 18 bases lying between them. As DNA, the CDR3 is TGTGCCAGTAGTTCCGGCCCAGGCGGGTGGTCACCCCTCCACTTT. This gives the protein CASSSGPGGWSPLHF.

J is TRBJ2-5 and V is TRBV2; perhaps TRBD2 as D (6 bases). The CDR3 loop spans 14 amino acids. The germline V gene has CDR1 SNHLY and CDR2 FYNNEI. V shed 3 bases and J shed 2 bases, with 10 bases lying between them. The CDR3 DNA is TGTGCCAGCAGTGAGCGGGGAGTTCAAGAGACCCAGTACTTC. Its translation: CASSERGVQETQYF.

The chain is built from TRBV5-1 and TRBJ2-2, with 9 nucleotides matching TRBD2. CDR3 length: 16 amino acids. V lost 3 bases and J lost 0; bases outside the gene matches: 3. Germline lookup yields CDR1 SGHRS and CDR2 YFSETQ. CDR3 loop: CASSSAGGPNTGELFF. The CDR3 DNA follows: TGCGCCAGCAGCTCGGCGGGGGGGCCGAACACCGGGGAGCTGTTTTTT.

This chain uses TRBV14 with TRBJ1-1, with D hard to call. CDR1 and CDR2 (germline): SGHDN, FVKESK. The V gene lost 2 bases and the J gene lost 5 bases, with 6 bases spanning the gap. This CDR3 comprises 12 residues. In DNA form, the CDR3 reads TGTGCCAGCAGCCAACTGAGTACTGAAGCTTTCTTT. The encoded protein is CASSQLSTEAFF.

This sequence joins TRBV27 and TRBJ1-5; the D gene is possibly TRBD1 (5 bases). V shed 5 bases and J shed 3 bases, with 8 bases lying between them. The CDR3 has 13 amino acids. Germline-derived CDR1 and CDR2 are MNHEY and SMNVEV (reference sequence). The CDR3 region is CASSPRVNQPQHF. The CDR3 region has the DNA TGTGCCAGCAGTCCCAGGGTCAATCAGCCCCAGCATTTT.

The count of this clone is one. The chain couples TRBV5-4 to TRBJ2-5, with TRBD2 matching 8 bases. J gave up 5 bases and V 1 base, and 1 base lay outside the gene matches. This CDR3 has 13 residues. Germline V gene lookup returns CDR1 SGHNT and CDR2 YYREEE (reference sequence). Here the CDR3 reads CASSLSGGETQYF. CDR3 nucleotide sequence: TGTGCCAGCAGCTTGTCGGGGGGGGAGACCCAGTACTTC. Looking up the rest from reference TRBV5-4 and TRBJ2-5 gives the full variable domain: ETGVTQSPTHLIKTRGQQVTLRCSSQSGHNTVSWYQQALGQGPQFIFQYYREEENGRGNFPPRFSGLQFPNYSSELNVNALELDDSALYLCASSLSGGETQYFGPGTRLLVL.

The rearrangement joins TRBV7-2 to TRBJ1-6, with 9 bases fitting TRBD1. CDR1 SGHTA and CDR2 FQGNSA come from the germline V gene. The length of the CDR3 is 14 residues. The V and J ends lost 5 bases and 8 bases, in that order; junction bases with no gene match: 4. The CDR3 sequence: CASSDGTGYSPLHF. The DNA of the CDR3 is TGTGCCAGCAGCGACGGGACAGGGTATTCACCCCTCCACTTT.

The rearrangement joins TRBV7-6 to TRBJ2-1, with TRBD2 identical over 9 bases. The length of the CDR3 is 15 residues. The trim removed 6 bases at V and 3 bases at J, leaving 6 bases unmatched. Germline V lookup: CDR1 SGHVS, CDR2 FNYEAQ. As DNA, the CDR3 is TGTGCCAGCAGTTACGAAGCGGGGGGCTACAATGAGCAGTTCTTC. Translation: CASSYEAGGYNEQFF.

The rearrangement links TRBV9 to TRBJ1-2; the D gene is possibly TRBD1 (5 bases). The CDR3 has 10 amino acids. Germline assignment: CDR1 SGDLS and CDR2 YYNGEE. V was shortened by 10 bases and J by 8 bases, with 12 bases between the two germline ends. The CDR3 DNA reads as TGTGCCTCCTCGGGGGAAGGCTACACCTTC. This sequence encodes CASSGEGYTF.

This chain connects TRBV5-1 to TRBJ2-5; D might be TRBD1 (8 bases). The V end was cut by 0 bases, the J end by 7 bases, with 19 bases between. There are 16 residues in the CDR3. Germline V lookup: CDR1 SGHRS, CDR2 YFSETQ. This chain's CDR3 is CASSLAGGTGPGTQYF. The DNA of the CDR3 is TGCGCCAGCAGCTTGGCCGGGGGGACAGGTCCAGGGACCCAGTACTTC.

The chain recombines TRBV2 with TRBJ2-5; the match to TRBD1 covers 7 bases. The DNA end is a closer match to TRBJ2-7, so the J assignment may be wrong. CDR1 is SNHLY and CDR2 is FYNNEI in the germline V gene. The CDR3 loop spans 15 amino acids. As DNA, the CDR3 is TGTGCCAGCAGCGGACAGGCTGATCCTTCCTACGAGCAGTACTTC. Encoded protein: CASSGQADPSYEQYF.

The V gene is TRBV11-2, the J gene TRBJ2-5, with 7 nucleotides matching TRBD2. Germline CDR1 is SGHAT and CDR2 is FQNNGV. Trimming at V came to 2 bases and at J to 6 bases, leaving 12 bases not matched to a gene. This CDR3 spans 16 amino acids. CDR3 protein: CASSLSWGREGKTQYF. For the CDR3, the DNA is TGTGCCAGCAGCTTATCCTGGGGGAGGGAGGGGAAGACCCAGTACTTC.

This clone was seen once. V and J are TRBV4-2 and TRBJ1-3; D gene unclear. Germline CDR1 is LGHNA and CDR2 is YNFKEQ. V was pared by 1 base and J by 4 bases, with 14 bases between. This CDR3 is 16 amino acids long. CDR3 sequence: CASSQANLLRGNTIYF. CDR3 in DNA: TGTGCCAGCAGCCAAGCGAATCTCTTACGGGGAAACACCATATATTTT.

V is TRBV5-4 and J is TRBJ2-3; TRBD1 is a possible D gene (5 bases). There are 17 residues in the CDR3. V shed 4 bases and J shed 0 bases, with 18 bases lying between them. Germline-derived CDR1 and CDR2 are SGHNT and YYREEE (reference sequence). The CDR3 nucleotides are TGTGCCAGCAGCCCAGAGAGGTTAGGGGTGAGCACAGATACGCAGTATTTT. Protein sequence: CASSPERLGVSTDTQYF.

The gene calls are TRBV28 and TRBJ1-2; the match to TRBD1 covers 7 bases. V trimming: 4 bases; J trimming: 2 bases; junction bases outside the gene matches: 13. In germline, CDR1 is MDHEN, CDR2 SYDVKM. This CDR3 has 17 residues. The DNA of the CDR3 is TGTGCCAGCAGTTGGGGACAGCCCCGAGAGTCCAACTATGGCTACACCTTC. It encodes CASSWGQPRESNYGYTF.